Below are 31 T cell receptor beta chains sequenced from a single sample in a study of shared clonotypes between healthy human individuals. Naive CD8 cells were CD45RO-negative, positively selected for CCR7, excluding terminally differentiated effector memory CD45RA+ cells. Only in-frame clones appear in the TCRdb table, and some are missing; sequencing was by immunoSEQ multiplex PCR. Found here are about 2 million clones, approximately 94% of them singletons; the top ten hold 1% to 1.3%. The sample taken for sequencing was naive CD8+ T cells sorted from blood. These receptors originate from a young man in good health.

CDR3 residues: CASPDRDSNYGYTF. DNA for the CDR3: TGCGCCAGCCCCGACAGAGACTCTAACTATGGCTACACCTTC. The chain is built from TRBV10-2 and TRBJ1-2; D is perhaps TRBD1 (5 bases). The CDR3 has 14 amino acids. The germline CDR1 and CDR2 sequences are WSHSY and SAAADI. The V end lost 8 bases, the J end lost 0 bases, and 13 bases lay between the germline ends.

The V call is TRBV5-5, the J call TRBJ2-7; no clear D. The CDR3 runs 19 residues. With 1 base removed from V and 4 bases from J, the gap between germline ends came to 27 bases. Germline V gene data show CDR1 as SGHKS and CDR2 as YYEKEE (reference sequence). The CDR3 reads CASSLRMKVSPPVIYEQYF. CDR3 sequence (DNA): TGTGCCAGCAGCTTGCGAATGAAAGTTAGCCCTCCGGTGATATACGAGCAGTACTTC.

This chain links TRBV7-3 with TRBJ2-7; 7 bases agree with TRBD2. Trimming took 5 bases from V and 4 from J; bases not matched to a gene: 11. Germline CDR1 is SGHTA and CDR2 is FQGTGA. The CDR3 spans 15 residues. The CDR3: CASSRSPSGQYEQYF. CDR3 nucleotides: TGTGCCAGCAGCCGCAGTCCTAGCGGCCAATACGAGCAGTACTTC.

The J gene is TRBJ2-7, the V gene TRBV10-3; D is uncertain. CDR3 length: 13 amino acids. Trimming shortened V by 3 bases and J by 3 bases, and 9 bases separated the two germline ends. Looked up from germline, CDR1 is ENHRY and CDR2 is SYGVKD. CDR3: CAISDGDNYEQYF. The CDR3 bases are TGTGCCATCAGTGACGGAGACAACTACGAGCAGTACTTC.

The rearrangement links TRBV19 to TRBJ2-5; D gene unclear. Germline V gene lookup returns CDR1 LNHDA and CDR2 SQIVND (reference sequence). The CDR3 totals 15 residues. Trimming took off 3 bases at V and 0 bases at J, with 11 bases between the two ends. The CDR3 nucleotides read TGTGCCAGTAGTATCCATACGGAGTACCAAGAGACCCAGTACTTC. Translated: CASSIHTEYQETQYF.

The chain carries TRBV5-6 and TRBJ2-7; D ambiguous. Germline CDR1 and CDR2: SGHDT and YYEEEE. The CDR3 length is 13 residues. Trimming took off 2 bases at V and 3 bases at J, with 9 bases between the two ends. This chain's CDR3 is CASSLPSDYEQYF. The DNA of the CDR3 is TGTGCCAGCAGCTTACCCTCAGACTACGAGCAGTACTTC.

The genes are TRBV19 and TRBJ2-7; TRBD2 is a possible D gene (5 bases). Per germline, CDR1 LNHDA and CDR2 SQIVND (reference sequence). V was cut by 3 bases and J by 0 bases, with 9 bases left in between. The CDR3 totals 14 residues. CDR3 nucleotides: TGTGCCAGTAGTATGAGAGGGCCCTCCTACGAGCAGTACTTC. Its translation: CASSMRGPSYEQYF. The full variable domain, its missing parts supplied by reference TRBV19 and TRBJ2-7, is DGGITQSPKYLFRKEGQNVTLSCEQNLNHDAMYWYRQDPGQGLRLIYYSQIVNDFQKGDIAEGYSVSREKKESFPLTVTSAQKNPTAFYLCASSMRGPSYEQYFGPGTRLTVT.

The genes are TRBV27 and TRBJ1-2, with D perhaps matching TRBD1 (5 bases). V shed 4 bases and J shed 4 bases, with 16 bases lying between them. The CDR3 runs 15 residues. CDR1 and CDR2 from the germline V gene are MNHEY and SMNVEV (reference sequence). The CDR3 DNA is TGTGCCAGCAGTTCCAGGGCCCCCGGTGGCTATGGCTACACCTTC. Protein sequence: CASSSRAPGGYGYTF.

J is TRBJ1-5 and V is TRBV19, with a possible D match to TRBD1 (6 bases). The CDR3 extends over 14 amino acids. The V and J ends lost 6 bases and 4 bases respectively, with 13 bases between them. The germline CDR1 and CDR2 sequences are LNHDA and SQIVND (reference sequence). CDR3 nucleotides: TGTGCCAGTAGCACACAGGGTTTTAATCAGCCCCAGCATTTT. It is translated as CASSTQGFNQPQHF.

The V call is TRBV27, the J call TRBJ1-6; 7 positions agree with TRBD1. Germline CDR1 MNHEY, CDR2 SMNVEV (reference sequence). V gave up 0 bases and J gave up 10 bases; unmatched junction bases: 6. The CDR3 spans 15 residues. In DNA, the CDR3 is TGTGCCAGCAGTTTATCGACAGGGATGGGATCACCCCTCCACTTT. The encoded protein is CASSLSTGMGSPLHF.

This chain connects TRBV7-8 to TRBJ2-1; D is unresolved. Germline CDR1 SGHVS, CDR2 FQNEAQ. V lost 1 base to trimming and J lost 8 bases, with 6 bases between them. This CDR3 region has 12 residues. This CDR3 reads CASSLGGDEQFF. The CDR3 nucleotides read TGTGCCAGCAGCTTAGGAGGCGATGAGCAGTTCTTC.

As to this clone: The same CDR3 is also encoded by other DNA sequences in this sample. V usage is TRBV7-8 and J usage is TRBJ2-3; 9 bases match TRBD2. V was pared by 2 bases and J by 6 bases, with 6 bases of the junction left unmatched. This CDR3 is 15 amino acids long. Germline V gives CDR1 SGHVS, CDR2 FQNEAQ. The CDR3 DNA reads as TGTGCCAGCAGCTTACTGGCGGGAGGGCCTGATACGCAGTATTTT. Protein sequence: CASSLLAGGPDTQYF.

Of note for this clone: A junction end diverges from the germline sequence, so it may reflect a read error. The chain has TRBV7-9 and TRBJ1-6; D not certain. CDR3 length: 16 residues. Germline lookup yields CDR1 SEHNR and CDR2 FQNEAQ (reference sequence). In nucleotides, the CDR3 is TGCGCCAGCAGCCAAGTAGGGATCTCCTATAATTCACCCCTCCACTTT. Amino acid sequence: CASSQVGISYNSPLHF.

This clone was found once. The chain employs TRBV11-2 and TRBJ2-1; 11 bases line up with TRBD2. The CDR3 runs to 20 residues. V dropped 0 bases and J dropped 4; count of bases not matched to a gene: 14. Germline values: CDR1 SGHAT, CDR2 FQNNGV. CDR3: CASSLEGLAVPFRAYNEQFF. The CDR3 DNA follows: TGTGCCAGCAGCTTAGAGGGACTAGCGGTCCCTTTTCGGGCATACAATGAGCAGTTCTTC.

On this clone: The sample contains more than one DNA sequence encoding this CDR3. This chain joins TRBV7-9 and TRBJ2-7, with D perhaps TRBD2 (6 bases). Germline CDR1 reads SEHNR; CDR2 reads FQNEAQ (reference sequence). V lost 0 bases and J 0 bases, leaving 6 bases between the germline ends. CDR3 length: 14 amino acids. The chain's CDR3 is CASSLAGGSYEQYF. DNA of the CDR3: TGTGCCAGCAGCTTAGCGGGAGGCTCCTACGAGCAGTACTTC.

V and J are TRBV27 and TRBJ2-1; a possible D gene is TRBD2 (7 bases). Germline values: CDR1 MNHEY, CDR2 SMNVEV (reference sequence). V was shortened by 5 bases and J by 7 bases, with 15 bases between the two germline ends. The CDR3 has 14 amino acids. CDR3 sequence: CASSVTGGGNEQFF. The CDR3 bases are TGTGCCAGCAGTGTAACGGGGGGCGGGAATGAGCAGTTCTTC.

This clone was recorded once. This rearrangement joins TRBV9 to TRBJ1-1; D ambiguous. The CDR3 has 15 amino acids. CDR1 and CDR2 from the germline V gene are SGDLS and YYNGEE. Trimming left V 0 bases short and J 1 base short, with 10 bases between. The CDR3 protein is CASSVAGGPNTEAFF. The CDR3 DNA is TGTGCCAGCAGCGTAGCGGGCGGACCGAACACTGAAGCTTTCTTT. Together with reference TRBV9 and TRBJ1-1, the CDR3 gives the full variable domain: DSGVTQTPKHLITATGQRVTLRCSPRSGDLSVYWYQQSLDQGLQFLIQYYNGEERAKGNILERFSAQQFPDLHSELNLSSLELGDSALYFCASSVAGGPNTEAFFGQGTRLTVV.

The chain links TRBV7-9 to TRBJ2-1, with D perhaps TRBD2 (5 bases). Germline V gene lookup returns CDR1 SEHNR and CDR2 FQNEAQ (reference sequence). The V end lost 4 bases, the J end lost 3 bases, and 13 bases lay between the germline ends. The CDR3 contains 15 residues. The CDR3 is CASSSPQDFYNEQFF. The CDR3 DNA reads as TGTGCCAGCAGCTCCCCGCAGGACTTCTACAATGAGCAGTTCTTC.

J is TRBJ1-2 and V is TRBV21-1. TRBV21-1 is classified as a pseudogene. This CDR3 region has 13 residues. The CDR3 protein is CASAMEGGHGYTF. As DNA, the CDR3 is TGTGCCAGCGCCATGGAGGGGGGGCATGGCTACACCTTC.

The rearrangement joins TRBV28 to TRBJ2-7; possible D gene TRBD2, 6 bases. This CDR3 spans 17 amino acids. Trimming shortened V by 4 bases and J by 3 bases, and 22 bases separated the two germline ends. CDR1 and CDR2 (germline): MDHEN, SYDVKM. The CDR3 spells CASSSPGVILGNYEQYF. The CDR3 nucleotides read TGTGCCAGCAGTTCCCCGGGGGTAATCCTTGGGAACTACGAGCAGTACTTC.

Here the CDR3 DNA reads TGTGCCAGCAGCTTAGAGGCAACTAATGAAAAACTGTTTTTT. This sequence encodes CASSLEATNEKLFF. V is TRBV7-6 and J is TRBJ1-4; D gene unclear. The germline CDR1 and CDR2 sequences are SGHVS and FNYEAQ. The CDR3 runs to 14 residues. The V end was cut by 1 base, the J end by 0 bases, with 3 bases between. The full variable domain, in which reference TRBV7-6 and TRBJ1-4 provide the parts outside the CDR3, is GAGVSQSPRYKVTKRGQDVALRCDPISGHVSLYWYRQALGQGPEFLTYFNYEAQQDKSGLPNDRFSAERPEGSISTLTIQRTEQRDSAMYRCASSLEATNEKLFFGSGTQLSVL.

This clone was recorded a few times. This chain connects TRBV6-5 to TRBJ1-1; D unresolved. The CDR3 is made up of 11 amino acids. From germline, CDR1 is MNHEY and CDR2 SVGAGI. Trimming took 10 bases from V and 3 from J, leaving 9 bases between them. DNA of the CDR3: TGTGCCACCGGGGTGCACACTGAAGCTTTCTTT. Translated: CATGVHTEAFF.

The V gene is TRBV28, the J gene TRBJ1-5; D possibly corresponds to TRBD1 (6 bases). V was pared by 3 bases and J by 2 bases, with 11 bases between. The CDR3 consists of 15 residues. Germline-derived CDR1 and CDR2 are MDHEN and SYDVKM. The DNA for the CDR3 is TGTGCCAGCAGTTTGGGCAGGGGTGGCAATCAGCCCCAGCATTTT. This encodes CASSLGRGGNQPQHF.

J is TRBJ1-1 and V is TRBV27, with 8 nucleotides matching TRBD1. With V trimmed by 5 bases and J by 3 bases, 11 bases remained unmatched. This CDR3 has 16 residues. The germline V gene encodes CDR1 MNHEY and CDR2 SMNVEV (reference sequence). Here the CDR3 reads CASSPSTGERDTEAFF. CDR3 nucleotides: TGTGCCAGCAGTCCCTCGACAGGGGAGAGGGACACTGAAGCTTTCTTT.

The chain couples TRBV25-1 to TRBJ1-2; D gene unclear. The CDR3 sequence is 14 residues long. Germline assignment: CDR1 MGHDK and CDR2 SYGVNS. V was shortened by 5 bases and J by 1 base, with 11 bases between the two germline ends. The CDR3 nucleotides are TGTGCCAGCAGTAAGGGAGTCCGTAACTATGGCTACACCTTC. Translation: CASSKGVRNYGYTF.

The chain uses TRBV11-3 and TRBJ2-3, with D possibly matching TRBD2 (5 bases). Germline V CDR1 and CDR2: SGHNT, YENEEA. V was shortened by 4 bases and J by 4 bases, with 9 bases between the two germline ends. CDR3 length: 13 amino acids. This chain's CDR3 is CASSSGSADTQYF. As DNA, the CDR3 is TGTGCCAGCAGCTCGGGTAGCGCAGATACGCAGTATTTT.

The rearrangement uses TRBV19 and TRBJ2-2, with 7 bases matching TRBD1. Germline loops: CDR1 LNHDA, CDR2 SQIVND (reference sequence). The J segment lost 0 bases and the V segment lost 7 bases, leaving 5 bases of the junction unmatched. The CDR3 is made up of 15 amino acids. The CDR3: CASMGTDPNTGELFF. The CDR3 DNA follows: TGTGCCAGTATGGGGACAGATCCGAACACCGGGGAGCTGTTTTTT. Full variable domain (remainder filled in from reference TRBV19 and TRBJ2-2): DGGITQSPKYLFRKEGQNVTLSCEQNLNHDAMYWYRQDPGQGLRLIYYSQIVNDFQKGDIAEGYSVSREKKESFPLTVTSAQKNPTAFYLCASMGTDPNTGELFFGEGSRLTVL.

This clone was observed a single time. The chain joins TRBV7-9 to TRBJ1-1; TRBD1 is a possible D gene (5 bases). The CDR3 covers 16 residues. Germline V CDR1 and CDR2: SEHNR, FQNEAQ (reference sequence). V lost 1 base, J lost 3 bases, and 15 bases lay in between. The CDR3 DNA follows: TGTGCCAGCAGCTTAGTCGCCGGGGGACCGGACACTGAAGCTTTCTTT. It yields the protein CASSLVAGGPDTEAFF.

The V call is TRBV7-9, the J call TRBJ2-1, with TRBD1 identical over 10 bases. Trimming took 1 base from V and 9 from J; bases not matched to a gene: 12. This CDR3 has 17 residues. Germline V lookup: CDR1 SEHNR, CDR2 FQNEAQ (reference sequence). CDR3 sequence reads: CASSLGSGDRGAAEQFF. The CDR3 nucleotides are TGTGCCAGCAGCTTAGGCTCCGGGGACAGGGGTGCTGCTGAGCAGTTCTTC.

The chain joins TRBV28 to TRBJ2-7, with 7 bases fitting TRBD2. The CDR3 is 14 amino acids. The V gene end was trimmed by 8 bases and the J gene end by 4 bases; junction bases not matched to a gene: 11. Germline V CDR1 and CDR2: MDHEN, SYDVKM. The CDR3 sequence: CASGPSGVGYEQYF. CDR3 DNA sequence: TGTGCCAGCGGCCCAAGCGGGGTAGGATACGAGCAGTACTTC.

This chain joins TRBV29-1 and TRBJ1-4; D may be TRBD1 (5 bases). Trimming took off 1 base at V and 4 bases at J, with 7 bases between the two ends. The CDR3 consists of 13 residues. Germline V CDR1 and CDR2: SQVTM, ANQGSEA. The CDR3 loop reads CSVEGGYNEKLFF. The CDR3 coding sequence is TGCAGCGTTGAAGGGGGGTATAATGAAAAACTGTTTTTT. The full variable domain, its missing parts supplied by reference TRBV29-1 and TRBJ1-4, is SAVISQKPSRDICQRGTSLTIQCQVDSQVTMMFWYRQQPGQSLTLIATANQGSEATYESGFVIDKFPISRPNLTFSTLTVSNMSPEDSSIYLCSVEGGYNEKLFFGSGTQLSVL.